The 24 T cell receptor beta chains below all came from one sample that was sequenced in a study of cytomegalovirus exposure and HLA in healthy donors. The PCR was carried out with 60 Vbeta primers and 13 Jbeta primers. The repertoire was sequenced with immunoSEQ multiplex PCR; TCRdb's copy has only in-frame clones and lacks some. Seen here are around 190,000 clones, roughly 82% observed once, and the top ten hold more than 0.95%. Specimen: PBMCs. The receptors were gathered from a girl aged 2-10 years in good health and CMV-seropositive.

This clone has just one count. This chain links TRBV5-1 with TRBJ2-1; D may be TRBD2 (6 bases). The V gene's germline CDR1 is SGHRS and CDR2 YFSETQ. With 0 bases removed from V and 1 base from J, the gap between germline ends came to 11 bases. The CDR3 consists of 16 residues. The CDR3 DNA follows: TGCGCCAGCAGCTTGGTGGGTAGCGGATCCTACAATGAGCAGTTCTTC. The encoded protein is CASSLVGSGSYNEQFF. Variable domain in full (rest from reference TRBV5-1 and TRBJ2-1): KAGVTQTPRYLIKTRGQQVTLSCSPISGHRSVSWYQQTPGQGLQFLFEYFSETQRNKGNFPGRFSGRQFSNSRSEMNVSTLELGDSALYLCASSLVGSGSYNEQFFGPGTRLTVL.

The chain's CDR3 is CASSLPSRGQETQYF. As DNA, the CDR3 is TGTGCCAGCAGTCTTCCATCGCGAGGGCAAGAGACCCAGTACTTC. The rearrangement joins TRBV28 to TRBJ2-5; D is perhaps TRBD2 (5 bases). Germline V gene lookup returns CDR1 MDHEN and CDR2 SYDVKM. The V and J ends lost 5 bases and 2 bases respectively, with 15 bases between them. The CDR3 spans 15 residues.

This sequence joins TRBV12-5 and TRBJ2-7; D is unresolved. Trimming cost V 5 bases and J 6 bases, with 11 bases left between them. This CDR3 has 12 residues. Looked up from germline, CDR1 is LGHNT and CDR2 is FRNRAP. The CDR3 DNA follows: TGTGCTAGTGGTCCCCTACTCTCCGAGCAGTACTTC. Amino acids: CASGPLLSEQYF.

J is TRBJ1-1 and V is TRBV6-6; D remains unclear. This CDR3 region has 13 residues. V was clipped by 6 bases and J by 4 bases, with 12 bases between them. Germline V gene data show CDR1 as MNHNY and CDR2 as SVGAGI (reference sequence). The CDR3 DNA follows: TGTGCCAGCAGAGAGAGTGAGGTCACTGAAGCTTTCTTT. This translates into CASRESEVTEAFF.

V usage is TRBV9 and J usage is TRBJ2-1, with D perhaps TRBD1 (6 bases). This CDR3 spans 15 amino acids. Germline-derived CDR1 and CDR2 are SGDLS and YYNGEE. V lost 2 bases to trimming and J lost 8 bases, with 17 bases between them. The CDR3 bases are TGTGCCAGCAGCGTCTACAGGGTCCCAGCCTATGAGCAGTTCTTC. Its translation: CASSVYRVPAYEQFF.

V usage is TRBV30 and J usage is TRBJ1-1; D call uncertain. Trimming removed 0 bases at V and 4 bases at J, with 12 bases between. The CDR3 runs 14 residues. CDR1 and CDR2 from the germline V gene are GTSNPN and SVGIG (reference sequence). The CDR3 sequence: CAWSVRSVGTEAFF. The CDR3 DNA follows: TGTGCCTGGAGTGTACGAAGCGTGGGCACTGAAGCTTTCTTT. Using reference TRBV30 and TRBJ1-1 for the parts outside the CDR3, the full variable domain is SQTIHQWPATLVQPVGSPLSLECTVEGTSNPNLYWYRQAAGRGLQLLFYSVGIGQISSEVPQNLSASRPQDRQFILSSKKLLLSDSGFYLCAWSVRSVGTEAFFGQGTRLTVV.

The chain combines TRBV7-9 with TRBJ1-1; no definite D call. The CDR3 consists of 12 residues. Trimming took 8 bases from V and 4 from J, leaving 11 bases between them. Germline V gene lookup returns CDR1 SEHNR and CDR2 FQNEAQ (reference sequence). The CDR3 here is CASSRLGTEAFF. In nucleotides, the CDR3 is TGTGCCAGCTCGAGGTTGGGCACTGAAGCTTTCTTT. Using reference TRBV7-9 and TRBJ1-1 for the parts outside the CDR3, the full variable domain is DTGVSQNPRHKITKRGQNVTFRCDPISEHNRLYWYRQTLGQGPEFLTYFQNEAQLEKSRLLSDRFSAERPKGSFSTLEIQRTEQGDSAMYLCASSRLGTEAFFGQGTRLTVV.

This chain uses TRBV6-5 with TRBJ2-5; TRBD2 is a possible D gene (5 bases). The V gene lost 6 bases and the J gene lost 5 bases, with 13 bases spanning the gap. The CDR3 is 13 residues long. Per germline, CDR1 MNHEY and CDR2 SVGAGI. CDR3 sequence: CASRSGAWETQYF. In nucleotides, the CDR3 is TGTGCCAGCAGGAGCGGAGCGTGGGAGACCCAGTACTTC.

The chain joins TRBV25-1 to TRBJ2-5; 7 nucleotides agree with TRBD1. This CDR3 contains 16 residues. With 1 base clipped from V and 2 bases from J, the junction kept 7 bases outside the gene matches. Per germline, CDR1 MGHDK and CDR2 SYGVNS. CDR3 in DNA: TGTGCCAGCAGTGAATTTAGTAAGGGGGCTCAAGAGACCCAGTACTTC. Protein: CASSEFSKGAQETQYF.

The CDR3 region has the DNA TGTGCCAGCAGCCCCGGGACAGGGGGCTCCAATCAGCCCCAGCATTTT. Translation gives CASSPGTGGSNQPQHF. V usage is TRBV28 and J usage is TRBJ1-5, with 12 bases matching TRBD1. CDR1 is MDHEN, CDR2 SYDVKM, per germline. The CDR3 totals 16 residues. J lost 3 bases, V lost 6 bases, and 6 bases had no gene match.

The rearrangement links TRBV5-1 to TRBJ2-5, with 7 nucleotides matching TRBD1. This CDR3 is built from 16 residues. Germline V gene sequence: CDR1 SGHRS, CDR2 YFSETQ. V trimming: 2 bases; J trimming: 5 bases; junction bases outside the gene matches: 12. The CDR3 DNA follows: TGCGCCAGCAGCTTATCCCCAAGACAGGGAGTGGAGACCCAGTACTTC. Its protein is CASSLSPRQGVETQYF.

The chain couples TRBV4-1 to TRBJ2-3; D might be TRBD2 (5 bases). Germline V CDR1 and CDR2: MGHRA, YSYEKL. V was shortened by 1 base and J by 7 bases, with 9 bases between the two germline ends. The CDR3 is 13 amino acids. The CDR3 loop is CASSQGPGNTQYF. In DNA, the CDR3 is TGCGCCAGCAGCCAAGGGCCCGGGAATACGCAGTATTTT.

The V call is TRBV5-1, the J call TRBJ1-5, with D possibly TRBD1 on 5 matching bases. The CDR3 runs 17 residues. The germline V gene has CDR1 SGHRS and CDR2 YFSETQ. The ends were cut back, 0 bases at V and 1 base at J, with 14 bases in the middle. The CDR3 DNA reads TGCGCCAGCAGCTTGGATCCCAGGGTGGGAAGCAATCAGCCCCAGCATTTT. Its translation: CASSLDPRVGSNQPQHF.

This chain joins TRBV6-5 and TRBJ1-1, with 9 bases identical to TRBD1. The CDR3 loop spans 14 amino acids. CDR1 and CDR2 from the germline V gene are MNHEY and SVGAGI. V shed 7 bases and J 5 bases; nucleotides not matched to a gene: 8. The CDR3 DNA follows: TGTGCCAGCACCCTCGGACAGGGGAAAACTGAAGCTTTCTTT. It encodes CASTLGQGKTEAFF.

This clone was detected only once. The CDR3 nucleotides are TGTGCCAGCAGCTTAGGGACAGGGGGCGGCGAGACCCAGTACTTC. As protein: CASSLGTGGGETQYF. The chain employs TRBV7-3 and TRBJ2-5, with TRBD1 matching over 12 bases. V was clipped by 2 bases and J by 5 bases; unmatched bases: 3. The germline CDR1 and CDR2 sequences are SGHTA and FQGTGA. The CDR3 has 15 amino acids.

The V and J genes are TRBV7-2 and TRBJ1-1; 8 bases map to TRBD1. Germline CDR1 reads SGHTA; CDR2 reads FQGNSA. This CDR3 has 15 amino acids. J lost 5 bases, V lost 5 bases, and 10 bases had no gene match. CDR3: CASSTQGAPGTEAFF. Here the CDR3 DNA reads TGTGCCAGCAGCACGCAGGGGGCTCCAGGTACTGAAGCTTTCTTT.

The chain is built from TRBV5-4 and TRBJ2-3; D possibly corresponds to TRBD2 (7 bases). V lost 0 bases and J lost 0, with 14 bases in between. The CDR3 contains 17 residues. Germline lookup yields CDR1 SGHNT and CDR2 YYREEE (reference sequence). The CDR3 reads CASSLAEGGASTDTQYF. As DNA, the CDR3 is TGTGCCAGCAGCTTGGCCGAGGGGGGGGCTAGCACAGATACGCAGTATTTT.

The genes are TRBV11-1 and TRBJ1-1; 8 nucleotides agree with TRBD1. V lost 5 bases, J lost 6 bases, and 5 bases stayed unmatched. The CDR3 is 13 amino acids. CDR1 is SGHAT, CDR2 FQDESV, per germline (reference sequence). The CDR3 protein is CASSPAGGSEAFF. Here the CDR3 DNA reads TGTGCCAGCAGCCCCGCAGGGGGCTCTGAAGCTTTCTTT.

This rearrangement joins TRBV4-2 to TRBJ2-2; TRBD2 matches at 7 bases. Germline V gene lookup returns CDR1 LGHNA and CDR2 YNFKEQ. CDR3 length: 17 residues. V gave up 4 bases and J gave up 2 bases; unmatched junction bases: 10. CDR3 region: CASSRRLAGQNTGELFF. CDR3 sequence (DNA): TGTGCCAGCAGCCGCCGACTAGCTGGCCAAAACACCGGGGAGCTGTTTTTT.

The J gene is TRBJ1-5, the V gene TRBV5-5, with no clear D. Trimming shortened V by 1 base and J by 3 bases, and 8 bases separated the two germline ends. This CDR3 is built from 14 residues. Germline-derived CDR1 and CDR2 are SGHKS and YYEKEE (reference sequence). The CDR3 sequence: CASSLYGINQPQHF. The CDR3 DNA reads as TGTGCCAGCAGCTTGTACGGTATCAATCAGCCCCAGCATTTT. Full variable domain (missing parts from reference TRBV5-5 and TRBJ1-5): DAGVTQSPTHLIKTRGQQVTLRCSPISGHKSVSWYQQVLGQGPQFIFQYYEKEERGRGNFPDRFSARQFPNYSSELNVNALLLGDSALYLCASSLYGINQPQHFGDGTRLSIL.

As regards this clone: Other DNA sequences from this sample encode an identical CDR3 as well. The V gene is TRBV5-4, the J gene TRBJ2-1, with 8 bases matching TRBD1. J was trimmed by 0 bases and V by 4 bases; bases with no gene match: 3. CDR1 and CDR2 from the germline V gene are SGHNT and YYREEE (reference sequence). The CDR3 runs 15 residues. The chain's CDR3 is CASSLGQGSYNEQFF. The CDR3 bases are TGTGCCAGCAGCCTCGGACAGGGCTCCTACAATGAGCAGTTCTTC.

This chain links TRBV10-3 with TRBJ1-1; 11 positions agree with TRBD1. Trimming removed 4 bases from V and 11 bases from J; junction bases left unmatched: 21. The germline V gene encodes CDR1 ENHRY and CDR2 SYGVKD. This CDR3 spans 18 amino acids. DNA for the CDR3: TGTGCCATCAGTGTCCGGAGCGATCACGGGACAGGGGGGGGTAGGGCTTTCTTT. It translates to CAISVRSDHGTGGGRAFF.

The chain combines TRBV6-4 with TRBJ2-3, with 7 positions matching TRBD2. The V gene's germline CDR1 is MRHNA and CDR2 SNTAGT. V lost 5 bases, J lost 6 bases, and 8 bases stayed unmatched. There are 14 residues in the CDR3. The CDR3 coding sequence is TGTGCCAGCAGTCTTGGACTAGAGGGGGATACGCAGTATTTT. It translates to CASSLGLEGDTQYF.

This clone is a singleton in its sample. As DNA, the CDR3 is TGTGCTAGTGGTTTGTTTAGTATTTTTTACAATGAGCAGTTCTTC. This sequence encodes CASGLFSIFYNEQFF. The rearrangement uses TRBV12-5 and TRBJ2-1; D unresolved. The germline V gene encodes CDR1 LGHNT and CDR2 FRNRAP. Trimming took 2 bases from V and 4 from J, leaving 12 bases between them. The CDR3 has 15 residues.